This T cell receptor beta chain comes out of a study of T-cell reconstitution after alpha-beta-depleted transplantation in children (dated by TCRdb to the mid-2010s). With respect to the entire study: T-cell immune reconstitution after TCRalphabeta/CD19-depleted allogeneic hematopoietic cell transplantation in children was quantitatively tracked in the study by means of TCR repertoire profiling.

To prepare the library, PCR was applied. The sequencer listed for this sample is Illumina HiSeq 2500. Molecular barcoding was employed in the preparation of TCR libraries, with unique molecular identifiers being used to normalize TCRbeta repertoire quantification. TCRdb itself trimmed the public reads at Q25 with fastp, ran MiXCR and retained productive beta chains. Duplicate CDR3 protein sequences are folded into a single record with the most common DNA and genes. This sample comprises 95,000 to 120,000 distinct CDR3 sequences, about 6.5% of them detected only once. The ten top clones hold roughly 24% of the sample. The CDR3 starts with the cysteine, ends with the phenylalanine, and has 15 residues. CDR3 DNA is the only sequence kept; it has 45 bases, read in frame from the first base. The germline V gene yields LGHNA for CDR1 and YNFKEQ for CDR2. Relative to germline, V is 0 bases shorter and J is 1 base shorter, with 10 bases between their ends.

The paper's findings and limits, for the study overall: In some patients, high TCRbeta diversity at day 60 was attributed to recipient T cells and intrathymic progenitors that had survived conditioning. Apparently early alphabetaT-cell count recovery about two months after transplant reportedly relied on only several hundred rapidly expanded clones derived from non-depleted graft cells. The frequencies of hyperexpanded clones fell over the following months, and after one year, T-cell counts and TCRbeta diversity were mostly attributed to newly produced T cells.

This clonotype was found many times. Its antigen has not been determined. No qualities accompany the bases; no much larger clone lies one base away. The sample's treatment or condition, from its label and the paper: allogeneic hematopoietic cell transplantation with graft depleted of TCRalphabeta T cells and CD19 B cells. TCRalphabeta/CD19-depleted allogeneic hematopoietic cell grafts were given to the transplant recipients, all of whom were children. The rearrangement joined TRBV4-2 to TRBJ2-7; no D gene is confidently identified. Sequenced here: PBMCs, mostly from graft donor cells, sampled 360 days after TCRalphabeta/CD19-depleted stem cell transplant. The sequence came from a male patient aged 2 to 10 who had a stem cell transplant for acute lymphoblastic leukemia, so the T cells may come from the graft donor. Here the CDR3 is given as CASSQEQFNSYEQYF. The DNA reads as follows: TGTGCCAGCAGCCAAGAACAGTTCAATTCCTACGAGCAGTACTTC.